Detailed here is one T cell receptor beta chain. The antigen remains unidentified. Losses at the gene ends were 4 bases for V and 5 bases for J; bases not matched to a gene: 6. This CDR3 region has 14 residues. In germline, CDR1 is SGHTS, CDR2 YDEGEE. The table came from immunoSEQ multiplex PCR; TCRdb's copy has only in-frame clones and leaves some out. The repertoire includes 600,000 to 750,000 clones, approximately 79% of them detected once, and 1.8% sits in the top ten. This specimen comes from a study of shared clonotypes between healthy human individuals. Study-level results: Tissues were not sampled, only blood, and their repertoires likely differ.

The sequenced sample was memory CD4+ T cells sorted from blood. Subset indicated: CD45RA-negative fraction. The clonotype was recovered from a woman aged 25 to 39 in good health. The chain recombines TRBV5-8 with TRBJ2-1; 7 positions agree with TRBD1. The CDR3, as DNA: TGTGCCAGCAGCCTTGGGACAGAAGACAATGAGCAGTTCTTC. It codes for CASSLGTEDNEQFF.